Below, 6 T cell receptor beta chains from the same sample are listed, as sequenced in a study of blood T cell repertoires in COVID-19. The protocol was immunoSEQ multiplex PCR, while the TCRdb copy is restricted to in-frame clones and leaves out a portion. The sample includes around 250,000 clones, about four fifths seen only once; the top ten take around 3.7%. The sample taken for sequencing was PBMCs or T cells enriched from blood (not recorded which). Receptor source: a man aged 50 to 59 who had recovered from COVID-19.

The rearrangement joins TRBV5-1 to TRBJ1-1; TRBD1 aligns across 9 bases. Germline CDR1 is SGHRS and CDR2 is YFSETQ. This CDR3 region has 14 residues. V dropped 4 bases and J dropped 4; count of bases not matched to a gene: 5. CDR3 sequence: CASSILTGGTEAFF. The CDR3 coding sequence is TGCGCCAGCAGCATACTGACAGGGGGCACTGAAGCTTTCTTT.

This chain joins TRBV28 and TRBJ2-3; D is perhaps TRBD2 (5 bases). The CDR3 sequence is 11 residues long. CDR1 is MDHEN and CDR2 is SYDVKM in the germline V gene. With 6 bases removed from V and 8 bases from J, the gap between germline ends came to 9 bases. The CDR3 coding sequence is TGTGCCAGCAGGACTAAGGTTACGCAGTATTTT. Its protein is CASRTKVTQYF.

V is TRBV20-1 and J is TRBJ1-6, with 7 bases aligning to TRBD1. V trimming: 3 bases; J trimming: 7 bases; junction bases outside the gene matches: 6. The CDR3 consists of 14 residues. Germline V gene lookup returns CDR1 DFQATT and CDR2 SNEGSKA (reference sequence). The CDR3 here is CSASWGQLNSPLHF. The CDR3 DNA follows: TGCAGTGCTAGTTGGGGACAGTTAAATTCACCCCTCCACTTT.

The J gene is TRBJ2-2, the V gene TRBV29-1; tentatively, D is TRBD1 (6 bases). CDR3 length: 16 amino acids. CDR1 and CDR2 from the germline V gene are SQVTM and ANQGSEA. V was cut by 3 bases and J by 2 bases, with 16 bases left in between. The CDR3 DNA follows: TGCAGCGTTGACTCATTACAGGGTAAAAACACCGGGGAGCTGTTTTTT. Encoded protein: CSVDSLQGKNTGELFF.

The genes are TRBV28 and TRBJ1-2, with 7 nucleotides matching TRBD1. Trimming cost V 5 bases and J 2 bases; bases outside gene matches: 5. In germline, CDR1 is MDHEN, CDR2 SYDVKM. The CDR3 extends over 14 amino acids. DNA for the CDR3: TGTGCCAGCAGTCCGGGACAGAGGAACTATGGCTACACCTTC. It yields the protein CASSPGQRNYGYTF.

V and J are TRBV29-1 and TRBJ1-2, with unresolved D. The CDR3 loop spans 13 amino acids. Trimming pared 7 bases from V and 4 bases from J, leaving 16 bases between. Germline values: CDR1 SQVTM, CDR2 ANQGSEA. As DNA, the CDR3 is TGCAGCGCAACCGGCGGAGGCGGCTATGGCTACACCTTC. Protein product: CSATGGGGYGYTF. The whole variable domain, filled in from reference TRBV29-1 and TRBJ1-2, reads SAVISQKPSRDICQRGTSLTIQCQVDSQVTMMFWYRQQPGQSLTLIATANQGSEATYESGFVIDKFPISRPNLTFSTLTVSNMSPEDSSIYLCSATGGGGYGYTFGSGTRLTVV.